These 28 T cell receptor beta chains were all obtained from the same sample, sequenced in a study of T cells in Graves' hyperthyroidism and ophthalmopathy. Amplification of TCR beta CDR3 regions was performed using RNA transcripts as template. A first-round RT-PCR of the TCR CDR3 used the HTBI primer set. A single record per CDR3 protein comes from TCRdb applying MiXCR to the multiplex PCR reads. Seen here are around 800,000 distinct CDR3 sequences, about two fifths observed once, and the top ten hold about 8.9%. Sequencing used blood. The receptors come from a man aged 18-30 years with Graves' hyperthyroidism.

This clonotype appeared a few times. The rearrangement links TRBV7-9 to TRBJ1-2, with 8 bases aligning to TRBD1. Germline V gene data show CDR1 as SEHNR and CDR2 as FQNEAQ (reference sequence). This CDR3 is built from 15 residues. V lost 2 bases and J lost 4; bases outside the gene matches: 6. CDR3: CASSLSTGGTYGYTF. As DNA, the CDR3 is TGTGCCAGCAGCTTATCCACAGGGGGGACCTATGGCTACACCTTC.

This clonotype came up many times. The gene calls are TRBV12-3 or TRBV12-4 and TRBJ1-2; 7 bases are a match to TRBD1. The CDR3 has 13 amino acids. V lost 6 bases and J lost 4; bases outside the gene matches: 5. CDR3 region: CASSEGQPYGYTF. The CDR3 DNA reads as TGTGCCAGCAGCGAGGGACAGCCCTATGGCTACACCTTC.

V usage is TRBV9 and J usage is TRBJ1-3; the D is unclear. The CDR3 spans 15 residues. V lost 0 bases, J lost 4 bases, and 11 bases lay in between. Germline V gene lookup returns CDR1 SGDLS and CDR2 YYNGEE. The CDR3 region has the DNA TGTGCCAGCAGCGTAGAGGGATCGAAAGGAAACACCATATATTTT. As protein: CASSVEGSKGNTIYF. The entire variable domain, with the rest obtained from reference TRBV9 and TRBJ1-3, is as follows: DSGVTQTPKHLITATGQRVTLRCSPRSGDLSVYWYQQSLDQGLQFLIQYYNGEERAKGNILERFSAQQFPDLHSELNLSSLELGDSALYFCASSVEGSKGNTIYFGEGSWLTVV.

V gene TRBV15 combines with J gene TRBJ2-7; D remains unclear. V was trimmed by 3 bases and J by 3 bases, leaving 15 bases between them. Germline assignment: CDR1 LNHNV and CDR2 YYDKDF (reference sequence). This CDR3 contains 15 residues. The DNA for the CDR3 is TGTGCCACCAGCAGCTTGAAGCACAACCTCTACGAGCAGTACTTC. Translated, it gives CATSSLKHNLYEQYF.

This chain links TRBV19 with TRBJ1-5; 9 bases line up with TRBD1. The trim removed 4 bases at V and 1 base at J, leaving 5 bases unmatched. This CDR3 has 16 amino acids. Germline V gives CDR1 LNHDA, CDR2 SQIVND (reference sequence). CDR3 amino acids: CASSTRTGDSNQPQHF. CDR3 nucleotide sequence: TGTGCCAGTAGTACCCGGACAGGGGACAGCAATCAGCCCCAGCATTTT.

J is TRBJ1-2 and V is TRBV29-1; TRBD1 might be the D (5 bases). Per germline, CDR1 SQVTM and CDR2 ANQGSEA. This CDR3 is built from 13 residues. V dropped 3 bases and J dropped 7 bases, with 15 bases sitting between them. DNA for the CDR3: TGCAGCGTTGAGGCGGGCAGGGAAGCTGGCTACACCTTC. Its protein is CSVEAGREAGYTF.

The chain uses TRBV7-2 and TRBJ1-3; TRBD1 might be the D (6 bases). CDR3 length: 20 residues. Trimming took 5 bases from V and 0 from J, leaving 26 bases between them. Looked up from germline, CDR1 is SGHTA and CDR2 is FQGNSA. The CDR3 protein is CASSGFLLLRGEASGNTIYF. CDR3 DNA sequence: TGTGCCAGCAGCGGATTCCTCCTCCTCAGGGGAGAAGCCTCTGGAAACACCATATATTTT.

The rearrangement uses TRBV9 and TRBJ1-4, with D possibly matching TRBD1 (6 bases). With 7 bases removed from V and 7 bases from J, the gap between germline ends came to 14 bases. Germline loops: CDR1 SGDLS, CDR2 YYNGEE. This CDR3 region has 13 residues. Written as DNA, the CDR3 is TGTGCCAGCTCGCGATTCAGGGGTGAAAAACTGTTTTTT. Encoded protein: CASSRFRGEKLFF.

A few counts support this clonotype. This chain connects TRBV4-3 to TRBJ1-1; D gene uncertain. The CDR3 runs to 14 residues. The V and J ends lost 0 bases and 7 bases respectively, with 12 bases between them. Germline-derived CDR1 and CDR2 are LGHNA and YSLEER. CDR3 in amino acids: CASSQDSSGIEAFF. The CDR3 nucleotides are TGCGCCAGCAGCCAAGATTCGTCAGGAATTGAAGCTTTCTTT.

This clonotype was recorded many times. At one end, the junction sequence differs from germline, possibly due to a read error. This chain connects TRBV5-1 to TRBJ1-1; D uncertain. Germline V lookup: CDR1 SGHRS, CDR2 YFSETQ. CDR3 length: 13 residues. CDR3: CASSLGLNTEAFF. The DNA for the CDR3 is TGTGCCAGCAGCTTAGGCCTGAACACTGAAGCTTTCTTT.

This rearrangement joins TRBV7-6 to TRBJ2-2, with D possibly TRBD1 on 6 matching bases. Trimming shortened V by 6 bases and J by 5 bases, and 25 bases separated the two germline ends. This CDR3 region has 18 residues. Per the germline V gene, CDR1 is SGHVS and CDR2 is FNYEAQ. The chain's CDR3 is CASSFIIPGDSFTGELFF. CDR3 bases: TGTGCCAGCAGTTTTATAATTCCAGGGGATTCCTTTACCGGGGAGCTGTTTTTT.

CDR3 amino acids: CASSTWTGDGEQYF. The CDR3 DNA reads as TGCGCCAGCAGCACCTGGACAGGGGACGGCGAGCAGTACTTC. J is TRBJ2-7 and V is TRBV5-1; 9 bases are shared with TRBD1. Losses at the gene ends were 4 bases for V and 6 bases for J; bases not matched to a gene: 8. Germline V gives CDR1 SGHRS, CDR2 YFSETQ. This CDR3 contains 14 residues.

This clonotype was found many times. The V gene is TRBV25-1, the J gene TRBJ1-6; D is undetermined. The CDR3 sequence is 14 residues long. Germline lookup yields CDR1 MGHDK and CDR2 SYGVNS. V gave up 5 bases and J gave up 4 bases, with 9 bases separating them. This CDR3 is CASSTPTYNSPLHF. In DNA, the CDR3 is TGTGCCAGCAGTACTCCGACTTATAATTCACCCCTCCACTTT.

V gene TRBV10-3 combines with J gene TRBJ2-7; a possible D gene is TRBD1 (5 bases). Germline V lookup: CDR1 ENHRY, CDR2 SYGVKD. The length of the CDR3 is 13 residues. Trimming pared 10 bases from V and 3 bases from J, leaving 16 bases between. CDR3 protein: CATHLSGYYEQYF. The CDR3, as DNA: TGTGCCACCCACCTCTCAGGGTACTACGAGCAGTACTTC.

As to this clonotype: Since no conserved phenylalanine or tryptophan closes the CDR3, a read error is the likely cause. The CDR3 is CAMLGAATEAFL. For the CDR3, the DNA is TGTGCCATGCTCGGGGCGGCCACTGAAGCTTTCCTT. The rearrangement links TRBV24-1 to TRBJ1-1, with a tentative D call TRBD1 (5 bases). The CDR3 extends over 12 amino acids. V was cut by 11 bases and J by 4 bases, with 13 bases left in between. CDR1 and CDR2 from the germline V gene are KGHDR and SFDVKD.

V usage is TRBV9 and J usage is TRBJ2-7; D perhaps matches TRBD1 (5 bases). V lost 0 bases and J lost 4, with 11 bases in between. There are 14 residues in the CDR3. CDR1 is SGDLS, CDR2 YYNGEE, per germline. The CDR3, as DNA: TGTGCCAGCAGCGTAGAGGGGAAGGGGTACGAGCAGTACGTC. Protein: CASSVEGKGYEQYV.

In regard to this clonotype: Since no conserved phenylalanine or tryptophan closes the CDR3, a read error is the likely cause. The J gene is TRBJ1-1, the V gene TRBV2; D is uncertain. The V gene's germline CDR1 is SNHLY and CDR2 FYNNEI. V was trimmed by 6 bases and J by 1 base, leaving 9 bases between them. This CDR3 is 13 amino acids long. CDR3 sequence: CASSFRGNTEAFL. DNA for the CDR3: TGTGCCAGCAGCTTTCGGGGGAACACTGAAGCTTTCCTT.

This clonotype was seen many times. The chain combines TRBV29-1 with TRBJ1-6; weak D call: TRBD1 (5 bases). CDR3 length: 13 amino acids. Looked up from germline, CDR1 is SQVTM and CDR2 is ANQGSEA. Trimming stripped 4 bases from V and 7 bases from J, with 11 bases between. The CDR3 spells CSVGDRLNSPLHF. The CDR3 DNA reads TGCAGCGTTGGCGACAGATTAAATTCACCCCTCCACTTT.

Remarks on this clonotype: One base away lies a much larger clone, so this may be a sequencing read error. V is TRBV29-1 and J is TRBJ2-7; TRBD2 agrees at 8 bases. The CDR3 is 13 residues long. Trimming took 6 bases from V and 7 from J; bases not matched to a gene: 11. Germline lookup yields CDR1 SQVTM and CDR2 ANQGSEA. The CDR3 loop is CSVKGPAGDEQYF. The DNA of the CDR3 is TGCAGCGTCAAGGGACCAGCGGGAGATGAGCAGTACTTC.

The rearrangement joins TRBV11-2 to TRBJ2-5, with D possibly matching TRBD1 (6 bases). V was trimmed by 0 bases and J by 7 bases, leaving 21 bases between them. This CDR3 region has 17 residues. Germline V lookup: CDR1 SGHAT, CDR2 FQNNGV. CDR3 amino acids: CASSLDLTGWGRVTQYF. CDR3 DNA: TGTGCCAGCAGCTTAGATCTTACAGGGTGGGGAAGAGTGACCCAGTACTTC.

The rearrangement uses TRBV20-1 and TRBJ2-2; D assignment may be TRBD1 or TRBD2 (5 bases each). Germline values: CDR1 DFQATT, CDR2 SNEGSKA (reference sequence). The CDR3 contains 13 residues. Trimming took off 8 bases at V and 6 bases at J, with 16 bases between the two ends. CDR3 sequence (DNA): TGCAGTTACTCGATAGGGACGGCCGGGGAGCTGTTTTTT. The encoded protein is CSYSIGTAGELFF.

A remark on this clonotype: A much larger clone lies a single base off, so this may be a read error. The CDR3 is CASSLTEGNYGYTF. CDR3 nucleotide sequence: TGTGCCAGCAGCCTCACAGAGGGTAACTATGGCTACACCTTC. The chain employs TRBV7-9 and TRBJ1-2; D is ambiguous. Trimming cost V 5 bases and J 1 base, with 11 bases left between them. The CDR3 has 14 amino acids. Germline CDR1 SEHNR, CDR2 FQNEAQ (reference sequence).

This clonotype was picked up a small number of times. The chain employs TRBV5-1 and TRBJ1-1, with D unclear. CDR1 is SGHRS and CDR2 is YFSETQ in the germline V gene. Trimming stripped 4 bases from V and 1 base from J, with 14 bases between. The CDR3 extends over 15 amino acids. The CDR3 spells CASSVGGRANTEAFF. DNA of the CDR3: TGCGCCAGCAGCGTTGGTGGCAGAGCGAACACTGAAGCTTTCTTT.

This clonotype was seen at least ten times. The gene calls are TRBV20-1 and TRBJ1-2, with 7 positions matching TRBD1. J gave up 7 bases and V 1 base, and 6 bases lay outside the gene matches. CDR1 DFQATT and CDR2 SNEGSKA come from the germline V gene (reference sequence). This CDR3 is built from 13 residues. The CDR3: CSARAGQKLGYTF. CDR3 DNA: TGCAGTGCTAGAGCGGGACAGAAGCTTGGCTACACCTTC.

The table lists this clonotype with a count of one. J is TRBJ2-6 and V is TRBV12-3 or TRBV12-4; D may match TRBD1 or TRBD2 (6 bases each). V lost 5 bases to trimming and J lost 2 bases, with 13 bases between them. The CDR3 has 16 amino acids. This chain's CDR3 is CASSPGGAAGANVLTF. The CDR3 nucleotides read TGTGCCAGCAGTCCCGGGGGCGCAGCTGGGGCCAACGTCCTGACTTTC.

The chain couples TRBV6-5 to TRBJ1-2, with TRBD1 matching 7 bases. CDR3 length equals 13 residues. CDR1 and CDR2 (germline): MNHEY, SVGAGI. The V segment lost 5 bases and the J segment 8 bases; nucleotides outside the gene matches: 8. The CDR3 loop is CASSPQTGIGYTF. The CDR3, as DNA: TGTGCCAGCAGTCCCCAGACAGGGATCGGCTACACCTTC.

Here the CDR3 DNA reads TGTGCCAGCAGTCCCCAAGCGGGGCGCTACACTGAAGCTTTCTTT. Its protein product is CASSPQAGRYTEAFF. The V gene is TRBV7-2, the J gene TRBJ1-1; D possibly corresponds to TRBD1 (5 bases). Trimming pared 6 bases from V and 3 bases from J, leaving 17 bases between. The CDR3 is 15 amino acids. Germline V lookup: CDR1 SGHTA, CDR2 FQGNSA.

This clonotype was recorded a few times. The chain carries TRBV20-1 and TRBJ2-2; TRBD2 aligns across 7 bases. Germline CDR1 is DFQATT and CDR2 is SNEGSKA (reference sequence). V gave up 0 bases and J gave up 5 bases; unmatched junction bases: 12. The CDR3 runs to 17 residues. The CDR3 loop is CSARDSGAGRGTGELFF. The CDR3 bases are TGCAGTGCTAGAGATAGCGGAGCGGGGCGGGGGACCGGGGAGCTGTTTTTT.